This TCR beta chain comes out of a study of monozygotic twins with inflammatory bowel disease. The study's findings and limits: Data gave no support to a single strong signal or clonotype associated with IBD.

Germline-derived CDR1 and CDR2 are LGHNA and YSLEER. The CDR3 has 16 amino acids. Reanalyzing the 5' RACE reads, TCRdb keeps one entry per CDR3 protein, without DNA. The table counts over 35,000 distinct CDR3 sequences; roughly 4.8% lies in the top ten. As regards this clonotype: Its antigen remains unknown.

After skipping T cell sorting, the authors isolated total RNA from whole blood. The sample taken for sequencing was blood. This TCR came from a human donor with ulcerative colitis or Crohn's disease, or a healthy co-twin of an affected twin (not recorded which). The chain is built from TRBV4-3 and TRBJ2-7; as DNA is missing, the TRBD1 call by TCRdb cannot be tested. CDR3 amino acids: CASSQAPGTGVAEQYF.